Below are 17 T cell receptor beta chains sequenced from a single sample in a study of blood T cell repertoires in COVID-19. Assay used: immunoSEQ multiplex PCR; TCRdb lists only in-frame clones, some missing. The data show approximately 230,000 clones, about nine tenths seen once. The sample consisted of PBMCs or T cells enriched from blood (not recorded which). The receptors stem from a man between 40 and 49 years old who had recovered from COVID-19.

This rearrangement joins TRBV2 to TRBJ2-2; perhaps TRBD1 as D (6 bases). Germline assignment: CDR1 SNHLY and CDR2 FYNNEI. The CDR3 is 16 residues long. V was trimmed by 0 bases and J by 1 base, leaving 9 bases between them. The CDR3 protein is CASSEAGHRNTGELFF. CDR3 bases: TGTGCCAGCAGTGAAGCGGGACATCGGAACACCGGGGAGCTGTTTTTT.

V gene TRBV5-6 combines with J gene TRBJ1-1; the match to TRBD1 covers 8 bases. The CDR3 has 14 amino acids. CDR1 is SGHDT and CDR2 is YYEEEE in the germline V gene. J gave up 3 bases and V 4 bases, and 5 bases lay outside the gene matches. The CDR3 is CASSLPDRDTEAFF. Here the CDR3 DNA reads TGTGCCAGCAGCCTCCCGGACAGGGACACTGAAGCTTTCTTT.

J is TRBJ2-3 and V is TRBV2; maybe TRBD2 (7 bases). Deletions cut 8 bases from V and 3 bases from J, with 24 bases between. The CDR3 is 17 amino acids. Germline CDR1 reads SNHLY; CDR2 reads FYNNEI. CDR3 nucleotide sequence: TGTGCCAGCGTCCCCGGGGGGCCATCCACTAATACAGATACGCAGTATTTT. This codes for CASVPGGPSTNTDTQYF.

The genes are TRBV5-6 and TRBJ1-2, with D possibly being TRBD1 (5 bases). The V end lost 4 bases, the J end lost 3 bases, and 13 bases lay between the germline ends. Per germline, CDR1 SGHDT and CDR2 YYEEEE. This CDR3 spans 14 amino acids. The CDR3, as DNA: TGTGCCAGCAGCGTGGGACTTACCGACTATGGCTACACCTTC. It specifies CASSVGLTDYGYTF.

V is TRBV6-5 and J is TRBJ2-7, with a weak D call TRBD2 (5 bases). The CDR3 spans 15 residues. Germline assignment: CDR1 MNHEY and CDR2 SVGAGI. Between the trimmed V and J ends, which lost 5 bases and 0 bases, there was a span of 14 bases. The DNA for the CDR3 is TGTGCCAGCAGTCAGGCCGGGAAGTTCTCCTACGAGCAGTACTTC. It codes for CASSQAGKFSYEQYF.

The chain couples TRBV7-9 to TRBJ2-5; 9 bases match TRBD2. V lost 1 base to trimming and J lost 10 bases; unmatched junction nucleotides: 10. CDR1 SEHNR and CDR2 FQNEAQ come from the germline V gene (reference sequence). The CDR3 length is 15 residues. CDR3 sequence: CASSLVTSGPWDQYF. CDR3 DNA: TGTGCCAGCAGCTTAGTAACTAGCGGGCCATGGGACCAGTACTTC.

This clone has only a few counts. This chain joins TRBV5-1 and TRBJ2-1; TRBD1 is a possible D gene (5 bases). The CDR3 has 15 residues. Trimming shortened V by 0 bases and J by 4 bases, and 11 bases separated the two germline ends. Germline CDR1 reads SGHRS; CDR2 reads YFSETQ. This CDR3 reads CASSLVPGSYNEQFF. The CDR3 DNA sequence: TGCGCCAGCAGCTTGGTGCCAGGGTCATACAATGAGCAGTTCTTC.

This chain joins TRBV27 and TRBJ1-1, with 8 nucleotides matching TRBD1. J gave up 4 bases and V 2 bases, and 6 bases lay outside the gene matches. Germline CDR1 MNHEY, CDR2 SMNVEV (reference sequence). The CDR3 contains 15 residues. CDR3 loop: CASSLQAGGFTEAFF. The CDR3 DNA reads TGTGCCAGCAGTTTACAGGCAGGGGGCTTCACTGAAGCTTTCTTT.

J is TRBJ2-1 and V is TRBV27; D not certain. The CDR3 covers 13 residues. The ends were cut back, 2 bases at V and 4 bases at J, with 6 bases in the middle. Germline lookup yields CDR1 MNHEY and CDR2 SMNVEV (reference sequence). In DNA form, the CDR3 reads TGTGCCAGCAGTTTAGCGGAATACAATGAGCAGTTCTTC. Translating gives CASSLAEYNEQFF.

The rearrangement joins TRBV5-3 to TRBJ2-1; no clear D gene. TRBV5-3 is reported as an ORF; its role is uncertain. V lost 4 bases to trimming and J lost 6 bases, with 17 bases between them. There are 15 residues in the CDR3. CDR3 region: CARSLSPYRLNEQFF. The CDR3 DNA reads TGTGCCAGAAGCCTTAGCCCCTACCGCCTCAATGAGCAGTTCTTC.

This rearrangement joins TRBV12-3 or TRBV12-4 to TRBJ1-5; no clear D gene. The CDR3 covers 13 residues. Trimming stripped 6 bases from V and 4 bases from J, with 10 bases between. The CDR3 sequence is CASRNSLNQPQHF. Written as DNA, the CDR3 is TGTGCCAGCAGAAACAGCCTAAATCAGCCCCAGCATTTT.

V is TRBV7-9 and J is TRBJ2-3, with TRBD2 matching over 7 bases. Per the germline V gene, CDR1 is SEHNR and CDR2 is FQNEAQ (reference sequence). V lost 0 bases, J lost 2 bases, and 2 bases stayed unmatched. The CDR3 has 15 amino acids. The chain's CDR3 is CASSLAGGDTDTQYF. CDR3 DNA sequence: TGTGCCAGCAGCTTAGCGGGAGGGGACACAGATACGCAGTATTTT.

The chain employs TRBV6-5 and TRBJ1-5, with 7 nucleotides matching TRBD1. The V gene end was trimmed by 5 bases and the J gene end by 5 bases; junction bases not matched to a gene: 6. This CDR3 is 14 amino acids long. Germline V gene data show CDR1 as MNHEY and CDR2 as SVGAGI. The CDR3 region has the DNA TGTGCCAGCAGTCTGGACAGGAGGGATCAGCCCCAGCATTTT. Residues: CASSLDRRDQPQHF.

The CDR3 loop reads CASSPHESGVTEAFF. CDR3 coding DNA: TGTGCCAGCAGCCCCCACGAGTCGGGGGTCACTGAAGCTTTCTTT. The chain links TRBV7-9 to TRBJ1-1; possible D gene TRBD1, 5 bases. Trimming shortened V by 5 bases and J by 4 bases, and 17 bases separated the two germline ends. This CDR3 has 15 residues. The germline V gene has CDR1 SEHNR and CDR2 FQNEAQ (reference sequence). The full variable domain, completed using reference TRBV7-9 and TRBJ1-1, is DTGVSQNPRHKITKRGQNVTFRCDPISEHNRLYWYRQTLGQGPEFLTYFQNEAQLEKSRLLSDRFSAERPKGSFSTLEIQRTEQGDSAMYLCASSPHESGVTEAFFGQGTRLTVV.

The rearrangement links TRBV7-2 to TRBJ2-1; 8 bases are shared with TRBD2. The CDR3 contains 16 residues. J lost 5 bases, V lost 4 bases, and 10 bases had no gene match. The germline V gene has CDR1 SGHTA and CDR2 FQGNSA. In nucleotides, the CDR3 is TGTGCCAGCAGCTCCCCGATGGGTAGCGGGGACAATGAGCAGTTCTTC. Translated: CASSSPMGSGDNEQFF.

The DNA for the CDR3 is TGTGCCAGCAGACCTCCGGGACAGGGGACCTACGAGCAGTACTTC. It codes for CASRPPGQGTYEQYF. The V call is TRBV7-9, the J call TRBJ2-7; 10 bases match TRBD1. The CDR3 spans 15 residues. Per germline, CDR1 SEHNR and CDR2 FQNEAQ (reference sequence). The J segment lost 2 bases and the V segment lost 6 bases, leaving 7 bases of the junction unmatched.

The chain couples TRBV27 to TRBJ2-1; 7 nucleotides align to TRBD2. The CDR3 runs 15 residues. The trim removed 5 bases at V and 4 bases at J, leaving 8 bases unmatched. Germline loops: CDR1 MNHEY, CDR2 SMNVEV (reference sequence). In DNA, the CDR3 is TGTGCCAGCAGTCCCACGCCTAGCGGTTACAATGAGCAGTTCTTC. Protein sequence: CASSPTPSGYNEQFF.